This entry lists 2 T cell receptor beta chains sequenced from one sample in a study of blood T cells in healthy people across ages. For the second PCR, which ran for roughly 6 to 11 cycles, a sample-barcoded 5' primer and a J-beta primer mix were used. One entry per CDR3 protein results from TCRdb running MiXCR on the 5' RACE reads. The top ten hold around a third of the sample, which has roughly 700,000 distinct CDR3 sequences, roughly 50% seen once. The sequenced material came from blood. Every receptor here comes from a woman in her sixties or seventies in good health.

The chain has TRBV4-3 and TRBJ2-7, with a tentative D call TRBD2 (6 bases). Germline CDR1 is LGHNA and CDR2 is YSLEER. The V end lost 0 bases, the J end lost 7 bases, and 19 bases lay between the germline ends. This CDR3 contains 16 residues. The CDR3 DNA is TGCGCCAGCAGCCAAGACCCCTGGCGGGATTCGAAAGAGCAGTACTTC. Amino acids: CASSQDPWRDSKEQYF.

The chain couples TRBV5-1 to TRBJ1-1; D call uncertain. Germline loops: CDR1 SGHRS, CDR2 YFSETQ. The ends were cut back, 4 bases at V and 1 base at J, with 14 bases in the middle. This CDR3 has 15 residues. CDR3 bases: TGCGCCAGCAGCGGGAGCGGGAATCCGAACACTGAAGCTTTCTTT. It specifies CASSGSGNPNTEAFF.